A selection of T cell receptor beta chains follows, all from one sample in a study of blood T cell repertoires in COVID-19. The table came from immunoSEQ multiplex PCR; TCRdb's copy has only in-frame clones and leaves some out. The sample has roughly 380,000 clones, roughly 90% seen once; the top ten hold approximately 1.5%. Material for sequencing was peripheral blood. The receptors derive from a woman aged 40 to 50 with COVID-19, enrolled during active disease. Each CDR3 is given with its conserved first and last residue. D genes are given only for firm matches. Rows may omit the clone size; those that give it use once, few, many or a size class.

clone size	V gene	J gene	D gene	CDR3 DNA	CDR3 protein
.	TRBV2	TRBJ1-1	TRBD1	TGTGCCAGCAGTGAAAGAGGGACAGGGGTGGGGGAAGAAGCTTTCTTT	CASSERGTGVGEEAFF
.	TRBV7-2	TRBJ1-5	.	TGTGCCAGCAGCTTACAGGGTCAGCCCCAGCATTTT	CASSLQGQPQHF
.	TRBV6-5	TRBJ1-2	TRBD1	TGTGCCAGCAGTTATGGGACAGGGGGCTATGGCTACACCTTC	CASSYGTGGYGYTF
.	TRBV3-1/TRBV3-2	TRBJ2-5	TRBD1	TGTGCCAGCAGCCAAAGAAAAGGGGGCTTCCCGAAAGAGACCCAGTACTTC	CASSQRKGGFPKETQYF
.	TRBV27	TRBJ2-1	TRBD1	TGTGCCAGCAGTTCCCCGGACAGGGGGCAGGGTGAGCAGTTCTTC	CASSSPDRGQGEQFF
.	TRBV30	TRBJ1-3	.	TGTGCCTGGTCTTTCAGCTCTGGAAACACCATATATTTT	CAWSFSSGNTIYF
.	TRBV6-2/TRBV6-3	TRBJ2-1	TRBD2	TGTGCCAGCAGTTACACTAGCGGGCCCCCCAATGAGCAGTTCTTC	CASSYTSGPPNEQFF
.	TRBV5-1	TRBJ1-2	TRBD1	TGCGCCAGCAGTCCTCCCGGGACAGGGGCCTCCTATGGCTACACCTTC	CASSPPGTGASYGYTF
few	TRBV18	TRBJ2-2	TRBD1	TGTGCCAGCTCACTCCGGGGGACAGGGGACACCGGGGAGCTGTTTTTT	CASSLRGTGDTGELFF
once	TRBV27	TRBJ1-5	.	TGTGCCAGCAAGTCAGGGCACCCCATCTCTCAGACCCAGCATTTT	CASKSGHPISQTQHF
.	TRBV19	TRBJ2-1	TRBD2	TGTGCCAGTAGTGGTAGCGGGAGGGATGAGCAGTTCTTC	CASSGSGRDEQFF
.	TRBV7-9	TRBJ2-1	TRBD2	TGTGCCAGCAGCCCGCGCGGGAGAGGCTCCTACAATGAGCAGTTCTTC	CASSPRGRGSYNEQFF
.	TRBV18	TRBJ1-5	.	TGTGCCAGCTCTCTCCCCTCCCTGGCAGGGCCTCAGCCCCAGCATTTT	CASSLPSLAGPQPQHF
.	TRBV27	TRBJ2-7	TRBD1	TGTGCCAGCAGTTTAGGTCCCGGGACAGGGTCCTCCTACGAGCAGTACTTC	CASSLGPGTGSSYEQYF